The following is a T cell receptor (beta chain) sequence with its context. As yet, its antigen is unknown. TCRdb's copy holds only in-frame clones and misses some; the assay was immunoSEQ multiplex PCR. Counted here are tens of thousands of clones, around 84% occurring once; the ten biggest clones make up 10%. V was cut by 6 bases and J by 5 bases, with 11 bases left in between. Germline V gene data show CDR1 as WNHNN and CDR2 as SYGVQD (reference sequence). The CDR3 extends over 12 amino acids. The sample comes from a study of lymphopenia after photon versus proton radiotherapy. Overall study results and limits: After the lymphocyte nadir, photon-treated repertoires showed oligoclonal expansion, especially of CD8+ Temra cells.

Sequenced here: peripheral blood, sampled from a patient treated with proton-based radiotherapy. The chain carries TRBV10-1 and TRBJ2-7; TRBD1 might be the D (5 bases). This sequence was found in a woman aged 70-85 years with pancreatic cancer. Some clones in this sample may be carry-over from other donors' samples. In nucleotides, the CDR3 is TGCGCCAGCAGCCAGGGTCAGGACGAGCAGTACTTC. It codes for CASSQGQDEQYF.